The next 8 T cell receptor beta chains were all read from a single sample in a study of cytomegalovirus exposure and HLA in healthy donors. Primers included in the PCR were 60 Vbeta and 13 Jbeta primers. Data came from immunoSEQ multiplex PCR; TCRdb stores just in-frame clones and leaves some out. Altogether some 110,000 clones are present, approximately 80% being singletons, with the ten largest covering approximately 5%. The source material was PBMCs. The receptors originated from a woman younger than 35 in good health and CMV-seropositive.

CDR3: CAGAGTGLYGYTF. The DNA of the CDR3 is TGTGCTGGGGCAGGGACAGGCCTCTATGGCTACACCTTC. The chain carries TRBV12-5 and TRBJ1-2; 8 bases agree with TRBD1. The CDR3 extends over 13 amino acids. The ends lost 11 bases at V and 4 bases at J; junction bases unmatched: 9. Germline CDR1 is LGHNT and CDR2 is FRNRAP.

With regard to this clone: Since no conserved phenylalanine or tryptophan closes the CDR3, a read error is the likely cause. The J gene is TRBJ1-1, the V gene TRBV2; the D gene is possibly TRBD1 (6 bases). The V gene's germline CDR1 is SNHLY and CDR2 FYNNEI. The CDR3 length is 12 residues. Trimming removed 5 bases at V and 5 bases at J, with 9 bases between. In DNA, the CDR3 is TGTGCCAGCAGTTTTGGACAGACTGAAGCTTTCTCT. As protein: CASSFGQTEAFS.

This CDR3 is CAWTRGTSEGDTQYF. Here the CDR3 DNA reads TGTGCCTGGACCCGGGGGACTAGCGAGGGGGATACGCAGTATTTT. The rearrangement links TRBV30 to TRBJ2-3; 10 bases are a match to TRBD2. Germline CDR1 is GTSNPN and CDR2 is SVGIG (reference sequence). After removal of 4 bases from V and 6 bases from J, the junction contained 10 bases not matched to a gene. The length of the CDR3 is 15 residues.

The chain couples TRBV11-2 to TRBJ2-2, with D unresolved. Germline V gene data show CDR1 as SGHAT and CDR2 as FQNNGV. Trimming took off 4 bases at V and 8 bases at J, with 5 bases between the two ends. The CDR3 has 11 amino acids. This chain's CDR3 is CASSSLGELFF. The DNA of the CDR3 is TGTGCCAGCAGCTCCCTGGGGGAGCTGTTTTTT.

The genes are TRBV7-6 and TRBJ2-2; TRBD1 matches 12 bases. Germline lookup yields CDR1 SGHVS and CDR2 FNYEAQ. The CDR3 length is 14 residues. V gave up 9 bases and J gave up 5 bases; unmatched junction bases: 4. DNA for the CDR3: TGTGCCAGTAGGGGACAGGGGGCTACCGGGGAGCTGTTTTTT. Translation: CASRGQGATGELFF.

This chain uses TRBV19 with TRBJ1-3, with TRBD1 as a possible D gene (5 bases). In germline, CDR1 is LNHDA, CDR2 SQIVND (reference sequence). V was pared by 6 bases and J by 0 bases, with 12 bases between. This CDR3 is built from 15 residues. The CDR3 nucleotides are TGTGCCAGTAGGCCGGGACTCACCTCTGGAAACACCATATATTTT. This translates into CASRPGLTSGNTIYF. Full variable domain (missing parts from reference TRBV19 and TRBJ1-3): DGGITQSPKYLFRKEGQNVTLSCEQNLNHDAMYWYRQDPGQGLRLIYYSQIVNDFQKGDIAEGYSVSREKKESFPLTVTSAQKNPTAFYLCASRPGLTSGNTIYFGEGSWLTVV.

This clone was seen a handful of times. J is TRBJ2-1 and V is TRBV6-1; the match to TRBD2 covers 9 bases. Unmatched junction bases numbered 6, after V lost 3 bases and J lost 6 bases. The CDR3 consists of 15 residues. CDR1 and CDR2 (germline): MNHNS, SASEGT. CDR3 in DNA: TGTGCCAGCAGTGACCCGGGACTAGCCATCAATGAGCAGTTCTTC. This gives the protein CASSDPGLAINEQFF.

This chain connects TRBV14 to TRBJ2-7; 16 nucleotides agree with TRBD2. The CDR3 runs 18 residues. The J segment lost 3 bases and the V segment lost 1 base, leaving 6 bases of the junction unmatched. CDR1 is SGHDN and CDR2 is FVKESK in the germline V gene. As DNA, the CDR3 is TGTGCCAGCAGCCAAGCTCCGGGACTAGCGGGAGGGAACTACGAGCAGTACTTC. This encodes CASSQAPGLAGGNYEQYF.